Presented here are 15 T cell receptor beta chains from one specimen sequenced in a study of cytomegalovirus exposure and HLA in healthy donors. The PCR was carried out with 60 Vbeta primers and 13 Jbeta primers. Clones were sequenced by immunoSEQ multiplex PCR, and TCRdb holds only the in-frame ones, with some missing. The table has roughly 190,000 clones, around 87% seen once; the top ten hold 1.5% to 2%. The source material was PBMCs. Source of these receptors: a woman aged 18-35 years in good health and CMV-seronegative.

The chain carries TRBV4-1 and TRBJ2-3; the match to TRBD2 covers 10 bases. The germline V gene has CDR1 MGHRA and CDR2 YSYEKL. The V and J ends lost 0 bases and 5 bases, in that order; junction bases with no gene match: 8. There are 17 residues in the CDR3. This chain's CDR3 is CASSQDNLAGERDTQYF. CDR3 coding DNA: TGCGCCAGCAGCCAAGATAACCTAGCGGGAGAGCGAGATACGCAGTATTTT.

J is TRBJ2-7 and V is TRBV28, with D perhaps TRBD2 (5 bases). Trimming took 5 bases from V and 6 from J, leaving 14 bases between them. The CDR3 contains 13 residues. CDR1 and CDR2 from the germline V gene are MDHEN and SYDVKM. CDR3: CASSISPGSEQYF. The CDR3 DNA sequence: TGTGCCAGCAGTATATCACCGGGGAGCGAGCAGTACTTC.

The chain recombines TRBV19 with TRBJ1-5; 9 bases line up with TRBD1. This CDR3 has 13 amino acids. V lost 6 bases, J lost 8 bases, and 5 bases stayed unmatched. Germline V gene sequence: CDR1 LNHDA, CDR2 SQIVND (reference sequence). The CDR3 bases are TGTGCCAGTAGGAGGACAGGGGCTAAGCCCCAGCATTTT. Protein product: CASRRTGAKPQHF.

DNA of the CDR3: TGTGCCAGTAGTGCAAGGACAGGGGGTAAGGATGGCTACACCTTC. Protein product: CASSARTGGKDGYTF. The gene calls are TRBV19 and TRBJ1-2; TRBD1 matches 10 bases. Per the germline V gene, CDR1 is LNHDA and CDR2 is SQIVND (reference sequence). This CDR3 comprises 15 residues. After removal of 5 bases from V and 6 bases from J, the junction contained 9 bases not matched to a gene.

This clone occurred a few times. J is TRBJ2-1 and V is TRBV6-1; a weak D match, TRBD1 (6 bases). V was trimmed by 6 bases and J by 4 bases, leaving 16 bases between them. Germline CDR1 MNHNS, CDR2 SASEGT. The CDR3 has 15 amino acids. CDR3 in DNA: TGTGCCAGCAGCTTAACAGGACAGCGTTACAATGAGCAGTTCTTC. Its translation: CASSLTGQRYNEQFF.

The gene calls are TRBV5-1 and TRBJ1-4; no clear D gene. Germline loops: CDR1 SGHRS, CDR2 YFSETQ. Trimming stripped 0 bases from V and 0 bases from J, with 15 bases between. This CDR3 has 18 residues. The CDR3 spells CASSLAVSPVATNEKLFF. The DNA of the CDR3 is TGCGCCAGCAGCTTGGCCGTGTCTCCGGTTGCAACTAATGAAAAACTGTTTTTT.

A remark on this clone: Mismatch with germline at one junction end may stem from a read error. V usage is TRBV10-3 and J usage is TRBJ2-7, with 10 nucleotides matching TRBD1. Germline-derived CDR1 and CDR2 are ENHRY and SYGVKD. The CDR3 length is 14 residues. The CDR3: CAVSRDRGPYEQYF. Written as DNA, the CDR3 is TGTGCCGTCAGCCGGGACAGGGGACCCTACGAGCAGTACTTC.

The V gene is TRBV5-4, the J gene TRBJ1-1; 7 positions match TRBD1. The J segment lost 5 bases and the V segment lost 4 bases, leaving 5 bases of the junction unmatched. CDR1 is SGHNT and CDR2 is YYREEE in the germline V gene (reference sequence). This CDR3 comprises 13 residues. Here the CDR3 DNA reads TGTGCCAGCAGCCTGGACAGGAAAACTGAAGCTTTCTTT. It encodes CASSLDRKTEAFF.

Here the CDR3 reads CSVGTGGKLFF. In DNA form, the CDR3 reads TGCAGCGTCGGGACAGGGGGAAAACTGTTTTTT. This chain links TRBV29-1 with TRBJ1-4, with TRBD1 matching 11 bases. The CDR3 has 11 amino acids. V dropped 6 bases and J dropped 10; count of bases not matched to a gene: 1. In germline, CDR1 is SQVTM, CDR2 ANQGSEA.

V is TRBV2 and J is TRBJ2-5; tentatively, D is TRBD1 (6 bases). Trimming shortened V by 8 bases and J by 3 bases, and 16 bases separated the two germline ends. This CDR3 has 14 residues. Germline V CDR1 and CDR2: SNHLY, FYNNEI. The CDR3 sequence: CASGTWTEKETQYF. The CDR3 nucleotides are TGTGCCAGCGGCACTTGGACAGAGAAAGAGACCCAGTACTTC.

This chain uses TRBV27 with TRBJ2-3; the D gene is possibly TRBD2 (5 bases). Germline CDR1 MNHEY, CDR2 SMNVEV (reference sequence). V was cut by 3 bases and J by 0 bases, with 10 bases left in between. The CDR3 length is 15 residues. CDR3 bases: TGTGCCAGCAGTTTGGTAGCGTCTAGCACAGATACGCAGTATTTT. The encoded protein is CASSLVASSTDTQYF.

The rearrangement links TRBV7-9 to TRBJ2-1; perhaps TRBD1 as D (5 bases). Trimming left V 2 bases short and J 7 bases short, with 9 bases between. Germline lookup yields CDR1 SEHNR and CDR2 FQNEAQ (reference sequence). The CDR3 has 13 amino acids. Written as DNA, the CDR3 is TGTGCCAGCAGCTTAAGGGGTAGGAATGAGCAGTTCTTC. Encoded protein: CASSLRGRNEQFF.

J is TRBJ2-3 and V is TRBV7-2, with TRBD1 identical over 7 bases. This CDR3 contains 15 residues. Germline CDR1 and CDR2: SGHTA and FQGNSA. The junction had 3 bases not matched to a gene; V was cut back by 2 bases and J by 1 base. Written as DNA, the CDR3 is TGTGCCAGCAGCTTAATAACAGGGGGCACAGATACGCAGTATTTT. Translating gives CASSLITGGTDTQYF. Drawing the rest from reference TRBV7-2 and TRBJ2-3, the complete variable domain is GAGVSQSPSNKVTEKGKDVELRCDPISGHTALYWYRQSLGQGLEFLIYFQGNSAPDKSGLPSDRFSAERTGGSVSTLTIQRTQQEDSAVYLCASSLITGGTDTQYFGPGTRLTVL.

The rearrangement uses TRBV28 and TRBJ1-2, with D hard to call. Germline loops: CDR1 MDHEN, CDR2 SYDVKM. V shed 1 base and J shed 4 bases, with 13 bases lying between them. The CDR3 has 15 amino acids. The CDR3 coding sequence is TGTGCCAGCAGTTTATCCGACACAAGCCTCTATGGCTACACCTTC. It yields the protein CASSLSDTSLYGYTF.

This clone was found a few times. The rearrangement links TRBV6-5 to TRBJ2-7; D is possibly TRBD1 (5 bases). Germline lookup yields CDR1 MNHEY and CDR2 SVGAGI. CDR3 size: 16 residues. Trimming took 0 bases from V and 6 from J, leaving 18 bases between them. The CDR3 sequence is CASSYSLGHVESEQYF. The CDR3 region has the DNA TGTGCCAGCAGTTACTCATTAGGACACGTGGAGAGCGAGCAGTACTTC.